This T cell receptor (beta chain) is from a study of T cells of healthy individuals. TCRdb analysed the 5' RACE reads with MiXCR anew, one entry per CDR3 protein. Among tens of thousands of distinct CDR3 sequences listed, around 15% were seen once. The CDR3 runs to 15 residues. Germline lookup yields CDR1 SGDLS and CDR2 YYNGEE. The V end lost 4 bases, the J end lost 5 bases, and 19 bases lay between the germline ends. This clonotype was picked up many times. The V call is TRBV9, the J call TRBJ2-7; the D gene is possibly TRBD1 (5 bases). This sequence originates from a human donor in good health. Written as DNA, the CDR3 is TGTGCCAGCAGCCCCCAGATCAGGGTAGGTGACGAGCAGTACTTC. Protein sequence: CASSPQIRVGDEQYF.